What follows are 25 T cell receptor beta chains derived from one specimen sequenced in a study of blood T cell repertoires in COVID-19. Profiling relied on immunoSEQ multiplex PCR, and the TCRdb table lists in-frame clones only, not all of them. The sample carries 85,000 to 120,000 clones, approximately 80% recorded once. Sequencing input: peripheral blood. These receptor sequences come from a woman aged 60 to 75 with acute or convalescent COVID-19.

This chain joins TRBV14 and TRBJ1-1; 8 bases agree with TRBD1. The CDR3 totals 17 residues. Germline CDR1 reads SGHDN; CDR2 reads FVKESK. The V segment lost 5 bases and the J segment 5 bases; nucleotides outside the gene matches: 16. The CDR3 DNA reads as TGTGCCAGCAGCACCATACGCCGTGGACAGGGATGGACTGAAGCTTTCTTT. It codes for CASSTIRRGQGWTEAFF.

The rearrangement links TRBV30 to TRBJ1-2; D ambiguous. Germline values: CDR1 GTSNPN, CDR2 SVGIG (reference sequence). This CDR3 region has 12 residues. V shed 3 bases and J shed 8 bases, with 13 bases lying between them. CDR3 DNA sequence: TGTGCCTGGAGCCGATGGGCGGGCGGCTACACCTTC. Translation gives CAWSRWAGGYTF.

The chain is built from TRBV2 and TRBJ1-3; 8 bases line up with TRBD1. The germline gives CDR1 SNHLY, CDR2 FYNNEI. The CDR3 totals 16 residues. V was clipped by 5 bases and J by 0 bases; unmatched bases: 6. The CDR3 bases are TGTGCCAGCAGTCGGGACAGGTCCCTCTCTGGAAACACCATATATTTT. It codes for CASSRDRSLSGNTIYF.

V and J are TRBV2 and TRBJ1-6; weak D call: TRBD1 (5 bases). The V gene lost 9 bases and the J gene lost 0 bases, with 9 bases spanning the gap. Per germline, CDR1 SNHLY and CDR2 FYNNEI. The CDR3 totals 14 residues. This CDR3 is CASRQSSYNSPLHF. The DNA for the CDR3 is TGTGCCAGTCGACAGAGCTCCTATAATTCACCCCTCCACTTT.

This clone came up once. The CDR3 nucleotides read TGTGCCAGCCGGGACAACTCCTACAATGAGCAGTTCTTC. This translates into CASRDNSYNEQFF. The chain employs TRBV2 and TRBJ2-1; weak D call: TRBD1 (6 bases). V was clipped by 8 bases and J by 0 bases, with 8 bases between them. The CDR3 extends over 13 amino acids. From germline, CDR1 is SNHLY and CDR2 FYNNEI.

This clone was seen a single time. The genes are TRBV27 and TRBJ1-2; D may be TRBD1 (5 bases). The CDR3 is 13 amino acids. Germline CDR1 is MNHEY and CDR2 is SMNVEV (reference sequence). The V end was cut by 5 bases, the J end by 4 bases, with 11 bases between. The CDR3 sequence: CASSRSQGYGYTF. CDR3 nucleotides: TGTGCCAGCAGTCGTTCCCAGGGCTATGGCTACACCTTC.

This clone has a single count. One junction end disagrees with the germline gene, perhaps due to a read error. The V gene is TRBV19, the J gene TRBJ2-2, with 11 bases fitting TRBD2. Looked up from germline, CDR1 is LNHDA and CDR2 is SQIVND (reference sequence). This CDR3 is built from 19 residues. CDR3 nucleotide sequence: TGTGCCAGTAGTATTTTAGCGGGAGGGCCCGAACAGAACGCCGGGGAGCTGTTTTTT. Protein product: CASSILAGGPEQNAGELFF.

The rearrangement links TRBV27 to TRBJ1-5; D is undetermined. The CDR3 runs to 16 residues. The ends were cut back, 5 bases at V and 2 bases at J, with 16 bases in the middle. Germline CDR1 and CDR2: MNHEY and SMNVEV (reference sequence). CDR3 sequence (DNA): TGTGCCAGCAGTCCACTACGAACAAGCGGCAATCAGCCCCAGCATTTT. It translates to CASSPLRTSGNQPQHF.

CDR3 bases: TGTGCCAGCAGTTCGAATAGTGGAGGGTCCTACAATGAGCAGTTCTTC. This translates into CASSSNSGGSYNEQFF. J is TRBJ2-1 and V is TRBV28, with a possible D match to TRBD2 (6 bases). The germline V gene encodes CDR1 MDHEN and CDR2 SYDVKM. CDR3 length: 16 residues. The V end was cut by 4 bases, the J end by 1 base, with 14 bases between.

The chain combines TRBV19 with TRBJ1-4, with 9 positions matching TRBD1. The CDR3 extends over 15 amino acids. Germline trimming cut 4 bases from V and 7 bases from J; bases unmatched to any gene: 7. Germline V gene lookup returns CDR1 LNHDA and CDR2 SQIVND (reference sequence). The CDR3 spells CASSSTGGRTEKLFF. In DNA form, the CDR3 reads TGTGCCAGTAGTAGTACAGGGGGCAGGACTGAAAAACTGTTTTTT.

The chain joins TRBV10-3 to TRBJ2-2; weak D call: TRBD2 (6 bases). Deletions cut 4 bases from V and 0 bases from J, with 15 bases between. CDR3 length: 17 residues. Germline V gives CDR1 ENHRY, CDR2 SYGVKD. CDR3 sequence reads: CAISVSLADANTGELFF. CDR3 DNA sequence: TGTGCCATCAGTGTTTCCTTAGCGGACGCGAACACCGGGGAGCTGTTTTTT.

This clone showed up just a few times. The CDR3, as DNA: TGCGCCAGCAGCCGCCGACTAGCGGGGGGGCCGGAAGATGAGCAGTTCTTC. Translation gives CASSRRLAGGPEDEQFF. This chain connects TRBV5-1 to TRBJ2-1; 14 positions match TRBD2. Germline V gene data show CDR1 as SGHRS and CDR2 as YFSETQ. The CDR3 loop spans 17 amino acids. V lost 4 bases and J lost 8; bases outside the gene matches: 11.

The rearrangement joins TRBV9 to TRBJ2-3; the D gene is possibly TRBD2 (6 bases). CDR1 is SGDLS and CDR2 is YYNGEE in the germline V gene. Between the trimmed V and J ends, which lost 4 bases and 2 bases, there was a span of 17 bases. The CDR3 spans 16 residues. The DNA for the CDR3 is TGTGCCAGCAGCCCCCGCTCGCGGGGATCCACAGATACGCAGTATTTT. Amino acid sequence: CASSPRSRGSTDTQYF.

V gene TRBV28 combines with J gene TRBJ1-2; D gene unclear. V was shortened by 6 bases and J by 4 bases, with 9 bases between the two germline ends. CDR1 is MDHEN and CDR2 is SYDVKM in the germline V gene. The CDR3 covers 12 residues. The DNA for the CDR3 is TGTGCCAGCAGCGGGTCTTTCTATGGCTACACCTTC. This sequence encodes CASSGSFYGYTF.

This clone has just one count. The V and J genes are TRBV28 and TRBJ1-1; D is possibly TRBD1 (5 bases). The length of the CDR3 is 16 residues. Trimming took off 4 bases at V and 0 bases at J, with 15 bases between the two ends. Germline V gene sequence: CDR1 MDHEN, CDR2 SYDVKM. The CDR3 sequence: CASSSAWGGMNTEAFF. The CDR3 DNA reads as TGTGCCAGCAGTTCGGCCTGGGGGGGAATGAACACTGAAGCTTTCTTT.

The rearrangement links TRBV18 to TRBJ1-4, with 9 positions matching TRBD1. With V trimmed by 4 bases and J by 1 base, 4 bases remained unmatched. Looked up from germline, CDR1 is KGHSH and CDR2 is LQKENI. The CDR3 spans 16 residues. The DNA for the CDR3 is TGTGCCAGCTCACGAGGACAGGGGCGAACTAATGAAAAACTGTTTTTT. Residues: CASSRGQGRTNEKLFF.

This clone was recorded only once. The V call is TRBV29-1, the J call TRBJ1-1; no clear D. Germline loops: CDR1 SQVTM, CDR2 ANQGSEA. V lost 6 bases to trimming and J lost 4 bases, with 12 bases between them. There are 12 residues in the CDR3. CDR3 residues: CSVNRQGTEAFF. The CDR3, as DNA: TGCAGCGTGAACCGACAAGGCACTGAAGCTTTCTTT. The full variable domain, in which reference TRBV29-1 and TRBJ1-1 provide the parts outside the CDR3, is SAVISQKPSRDICQRGTSLTIQCQVDSQVTMMFWYRQQPGQSLTLIATANQGSEATYESGFVIDKFPISRPNLTFSTLTVSNMSPEDSSIYLCSVNRQGTEAFFGQGTRLTVV.

In its sample, this clone was seen a few times. As DNA, the CDR3 is TGTGCCAGCAGCTATCTGACAGGGGGCATCACAGATACGCAGTATTTT. This translates into CASSYLTGGITDTQYF. The rearrangement joins TRBV5-6 to TRBJ2-3; 10 bases are a match to TRBD1. Trimming at V came to 3 bases and at J to 2 bases, leaving 6 bases not matched to a gene. The CDR3 has 16 amino acids. Germline V gives CDR1 SGHDT, CDR2 YYEEEE.

The chain joins TRBV5-1 to TRBJ2-1; 11 bases map to TRBD2. The CDR3 contains 15 residues. The V gene's germline CDR1 is SGHRS and CDR2 YFSETQ. V shed 2 bases and J 5 bases; nucleotides not matched to a gene: 3. CDR3 in DNA: TGCGCCAGCAGCTTACTAGCGGGGGCCAACAATGAGCAGTTCTTC. This encodes CASSLLAGANNEQFF.

The gene calls are TRBV19 and TRBJ1-2; tentative D call: TRBD1 (6 bases). Deletions cut 11 bases from V and 2 bases from J, with 15 bases between. Looked up from germline, CDR1 is LNHDA and CDR2 is SQIVND (reference sequence). The CDR3 extends over 13 amino acids. In DNA, the CDR3 is TGTGCCGGGTCGACAGGCGCGAACTATGGCTACACCTTC. It yields the protein CAGSTGANYGYTF.

This chain connects TRBV28 to TRBJ2-1, with D possibly TRBD2 on 6 matching bases. This CDR3 region has 14 residues. Germline V lookup: CDR1 MDHEN, CDR2 SYDVKM. With 6 bases removed from V and 9 bases from J, the gap between germline ends came to 18 bases. The CDR3 nucleotides read TGTGCCAGCAGCCAGGGACTGAGATCTTCTGAGCAGTTCTTC. Protein sequence: CASSQGLRSSEQFF.

The V call is TRBV28, the J call TRBJ1-1, with D hard to call. CDR3 length: 14 residues. Deletions cut 5 bases from V and 3 bases from J, with 13 bases between. Germline CDR1 and CDR2: MDHEN and SYDVKM. The DNA for the CDR3 is TGTGCCAGCAGTGCTAGTCGTCGGGACACTGAAGCTTTCTTT. Its protein is CASSASRRDTEAFF.

The chain recombines TRBV6-5 with TRBJ2-2; a possible D gene is TRBD2 (5 bases). The CDR3 is made up of 14 amino acids. Germline V gene lookup returns CDR1 MNHEY and CDR2 SVGAGI. V lost 7 bases and J 3 bases, leaving 12 bases between the germline ends. As DNA, the CDR3 is TGTGCCAGCACTCGGGGTTGGGACACCGGGGAGCTGTTTTTT. Protein sequence: CASTRGWDTGELFF.

J is TRBJ2-2 and V is TRBV6-2 or TRBV6-3, with D maybe TRBD2 (5 bases). This CDR3 has 15 amino acids. Per germline, CDR1 MNHEY and CDR2 SVGEGT. V lost 6 bases and J lost 0, with 11 bases in between. CDR3 coding DNA: TGTGCCAGCAGCCCCAGAGGGACGAACACCGGGGAGCTGTTTTTT. This gives the protein CASSPRGTNTGELFF.

V and J are TRBV29-1 and TRBJ2-3; 13 positions match TRBD2. The CDR3 totals 15 residues. Germline CDR1 reads SQVTM; CDR2 reads ANQGSEA. V trimming: 7 bases; J trimming: 2 bases; junction bases outside the gene matches: 6. CDR3 region: CSGWTSGGTTDTQYF. For the CDR3, the DNA is TGCAGCGGATGGACTAGCGGGGGTACCACAGATACGCAGTATTTT.